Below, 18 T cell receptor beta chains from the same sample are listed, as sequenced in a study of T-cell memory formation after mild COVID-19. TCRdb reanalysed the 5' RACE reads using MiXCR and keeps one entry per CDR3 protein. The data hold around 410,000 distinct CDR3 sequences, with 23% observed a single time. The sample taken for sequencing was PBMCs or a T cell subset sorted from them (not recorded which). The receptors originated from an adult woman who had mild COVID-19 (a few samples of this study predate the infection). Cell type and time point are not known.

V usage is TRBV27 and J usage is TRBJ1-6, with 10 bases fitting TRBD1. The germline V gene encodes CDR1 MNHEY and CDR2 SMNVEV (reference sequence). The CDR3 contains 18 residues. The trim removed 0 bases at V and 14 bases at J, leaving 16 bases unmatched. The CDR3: CASSLSRGTGALRGSLHF. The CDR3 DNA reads TGTGCCAGCAGTTTATCGAGAGGGACAGGGGCCCTCCGGGGATCCCTCCACTTT.

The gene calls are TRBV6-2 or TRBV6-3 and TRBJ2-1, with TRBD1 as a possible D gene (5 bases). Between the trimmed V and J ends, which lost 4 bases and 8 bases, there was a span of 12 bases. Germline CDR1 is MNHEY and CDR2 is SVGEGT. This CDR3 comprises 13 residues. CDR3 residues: CASSFPARDEQFF. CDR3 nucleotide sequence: TGTGCCAGCAGTTTCCCAGCCAGGGATGAGCAGTTCTTC.

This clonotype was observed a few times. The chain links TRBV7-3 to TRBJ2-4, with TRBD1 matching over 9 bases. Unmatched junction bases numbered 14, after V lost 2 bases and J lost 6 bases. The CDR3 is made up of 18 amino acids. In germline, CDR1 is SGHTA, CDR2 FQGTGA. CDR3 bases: TGTGCCAGCAGCTTAGTCCCCCGGGACAGGGACTTTGGAAACATTCAGTACTTC. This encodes CASSLVPRDRDFGNIQYF.

The CDR3 spells CASRPTGHNYGYTF. CDR3 nucleotide sequence: TGTGCCAGCAGACCCACAGGGCACAACTATGGCTACACCTTC. The chain combines TRBV12-3 or TRBV12-4 with TRBJ1-2, with D perhaps TRBD1 (6 bases). V gave up 6 bases and J gave up 2 bases, with 13 bases separating them. The CDR3 is 14 residues long.

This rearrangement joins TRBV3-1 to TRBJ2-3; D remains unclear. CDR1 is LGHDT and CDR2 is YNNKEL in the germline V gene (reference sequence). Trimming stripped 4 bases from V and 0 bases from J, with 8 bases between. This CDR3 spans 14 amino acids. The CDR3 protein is CASSPMTSTDTQYF. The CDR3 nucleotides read TGTGCCAGCAGCCCGATGACTAGCACAGATACGCAGTATTTT.

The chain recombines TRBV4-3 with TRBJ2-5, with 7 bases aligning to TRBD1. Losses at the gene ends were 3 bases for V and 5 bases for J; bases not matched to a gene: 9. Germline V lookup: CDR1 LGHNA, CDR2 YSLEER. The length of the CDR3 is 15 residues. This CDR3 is CASSHMTGMDETQYF. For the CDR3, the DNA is TGCGCCAGCAGCCATATGACAGGGATGGACGAGACCCAGTACTTC.

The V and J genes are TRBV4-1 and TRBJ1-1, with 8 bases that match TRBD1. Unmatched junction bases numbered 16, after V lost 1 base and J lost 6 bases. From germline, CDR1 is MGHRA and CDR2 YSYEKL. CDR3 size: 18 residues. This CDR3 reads CASSQVGPGGLTGAEAFF. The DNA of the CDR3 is TGCGCCAGCAGCCAAGTAGGCCCAGGGGGCCTTACGGGAGCTGAAGCTTTCTTT.

DNA for the CDR3: TGCAGCGTAGGAACGGGGGGGACTGAAGCTTTCTTT. This encodes CSVGTGGTEAFF. The chain couples TRBV29-1 to TRBJ1-1; D might be TRBD1 (5 bases). The germline CDR1 and CDR2 sequences are SQVTM and ANQGSEA. Between the trimmed V and J ends, which lost 6 bases and 5 bases, there was a span of 13 bases. The CDR3 loop spans 12 amino acids.

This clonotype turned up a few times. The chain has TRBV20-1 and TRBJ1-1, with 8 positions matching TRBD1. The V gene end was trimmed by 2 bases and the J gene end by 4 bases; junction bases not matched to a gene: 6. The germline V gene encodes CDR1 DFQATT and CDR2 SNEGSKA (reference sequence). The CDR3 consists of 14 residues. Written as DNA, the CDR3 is TGCAGTGCTAGAACCGGACAGGGACTCACTGAAGCTTTCTTT. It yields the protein CSARTGQGLTEAFF.

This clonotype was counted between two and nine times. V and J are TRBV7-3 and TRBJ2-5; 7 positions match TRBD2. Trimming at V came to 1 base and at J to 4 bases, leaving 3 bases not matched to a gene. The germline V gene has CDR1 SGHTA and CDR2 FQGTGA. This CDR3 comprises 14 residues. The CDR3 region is CASSLNTGGETQYF. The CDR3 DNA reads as TGTGCCAGCAGCTTAAATACGGGGGGAGAGACCCAGTACTTC.

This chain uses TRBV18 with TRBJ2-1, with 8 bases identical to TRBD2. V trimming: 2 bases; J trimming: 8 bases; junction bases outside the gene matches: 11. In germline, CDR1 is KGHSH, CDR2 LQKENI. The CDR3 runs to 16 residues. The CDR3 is CASSPGVSGSPDEQFF. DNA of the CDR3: TGTGCCAGCTCACCAGGGGTAAGCGGGAGTCCCGATGAGCAGTTCTTC.

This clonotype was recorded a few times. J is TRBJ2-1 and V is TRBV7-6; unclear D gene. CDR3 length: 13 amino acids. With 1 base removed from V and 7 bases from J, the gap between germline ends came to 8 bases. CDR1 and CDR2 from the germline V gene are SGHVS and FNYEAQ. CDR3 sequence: CASSLEVWNEQFF. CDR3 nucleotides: TGTGCCAGCAGCTTAGAGGTCTGGAATGAGCAGTTCTTC.

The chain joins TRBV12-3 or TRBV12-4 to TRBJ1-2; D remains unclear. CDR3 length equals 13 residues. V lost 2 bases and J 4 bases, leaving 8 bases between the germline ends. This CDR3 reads CASSLSEVYGYTF. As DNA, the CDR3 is TGTGCCAGCAGTTTATCTGAAGTCTATGGCTACACCTTC.

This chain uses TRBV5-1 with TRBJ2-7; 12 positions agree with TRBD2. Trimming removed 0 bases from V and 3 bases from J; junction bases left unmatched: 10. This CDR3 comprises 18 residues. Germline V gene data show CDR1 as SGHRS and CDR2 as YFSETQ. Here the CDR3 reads CASSLVSSGRANGYEQYF. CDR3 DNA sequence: TGCGCCAGCAGCTTGGTGTCTAGCGGGAGGGCCAATGGCTACGAGCAGTACTTC. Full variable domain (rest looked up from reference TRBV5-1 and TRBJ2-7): KAGVTQTPRYLIKTRGQQVTLSCSPISGHRSVSWYQQTPGQGLQFLFEYFSETQRNKGNFPGRFSGRQFSNSRSEMNVSTLELGDSALYLCASSLVSSGRANGYEQYFGPGTRLTVT.

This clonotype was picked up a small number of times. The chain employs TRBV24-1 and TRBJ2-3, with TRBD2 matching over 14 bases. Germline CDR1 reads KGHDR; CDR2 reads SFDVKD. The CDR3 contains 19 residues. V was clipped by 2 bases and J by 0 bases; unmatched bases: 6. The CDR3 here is CATSDSGLAGGTSTDTQYF. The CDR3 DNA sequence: TGTGCCACCAGTGATTCCGGACTAGCGGGAGGTACTAGCACAGATACGCAGTATTTT.

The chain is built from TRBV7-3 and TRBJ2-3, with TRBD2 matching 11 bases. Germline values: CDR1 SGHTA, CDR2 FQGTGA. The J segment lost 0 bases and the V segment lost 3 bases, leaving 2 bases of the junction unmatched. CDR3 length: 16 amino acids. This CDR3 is CASSFRLAGSTDTQYF. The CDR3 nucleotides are TGTGCCAGCAGCTTTCGACTAGCGGGGAGCACAGATACGCAGTATTTT. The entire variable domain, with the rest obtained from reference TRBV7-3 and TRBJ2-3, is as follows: GAGVSQTPSNKVTEKGKYVELRCDPISGHTALYWYRQSLGQGPEFLIYFQGTGAADDSGLPNDRFFAVRPEGSVSTLKIQRTERGDSAVYLCASSFRLAGSTDTQYFGPGTRLTVL.

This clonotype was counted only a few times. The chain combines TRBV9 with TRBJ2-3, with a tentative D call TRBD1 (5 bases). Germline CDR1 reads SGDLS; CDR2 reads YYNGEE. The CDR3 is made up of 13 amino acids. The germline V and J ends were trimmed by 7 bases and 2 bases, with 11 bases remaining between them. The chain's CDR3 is CASCDRDTDTQYF. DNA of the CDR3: TGTGCCAGCTGCGACAGAGACACAGATACGCAGTATTTT.

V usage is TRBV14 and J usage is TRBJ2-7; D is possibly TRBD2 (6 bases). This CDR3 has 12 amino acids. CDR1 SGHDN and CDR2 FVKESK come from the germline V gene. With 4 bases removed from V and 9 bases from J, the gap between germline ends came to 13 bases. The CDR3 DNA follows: TGTGCCAGCAGCCCTAGCGTCGCGGCGCAGTACTTC. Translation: CASSPSVAAQYF.